The 5 T cell receptor beta chains listed next were all sequenced from one sample in a study of OX40 agonist ivuxolimab in advanced cancers. Sequenced by immunoSEQ multiplex PCR; TCRdb stores in-frame clones only, minus some. The sample lists around 79,000 clones; around 90% were seen once. The sample in question was CD4+ or CD8+ T cells sorted from blood, obtained in a trial of the OX40 agonist ivuxolimab. The receptor source for this set is an adult with an advanced solid tumor such as melanoma, head and neck, liver or kidney cancer.

This chain links TRBV10-3 with TRBJ2-5; TRBD2 might be the D (5 bases). Germline V gene data show CDR1 as ENHRY and CDR2 as SYGVKD. This CDR3 region has 15 residues. The V end lost 3 bases, the J end lost 5 bases, and 16 bases lay between the germline ends. The CDR3 bases are TGTGCCATCAGTGATCCCCCCGGAGGTCGGGAGACCCAGTACTTC. Translated: CAISDPPGGRETQYF.

The chain recombines TRBV5-4 with TRBJ1-5, with D unresolved. The CDR3 has 12 residues. V was shortened by 0 bases and J by 6 bases, with 4 bases between the two germline ends. Germline V gene data show CDR1 as SGHNT and CDR2 as YYREEE (reference sequence). The CDR3 DNA reads TGTGCCAGCAGCTTGGAGGGTCAGCCCCAGCATTTT. It is translated as CASSLEGQPQHF.

CDR3 residues: CASSFGGANVLTF. The CDR3 DNA reads as TGTGCCAGCAGTTTCGGGGGGGCCAACGTCCTGACTTTC. The rearrangement uses TRBV27 and TRBJ2-6; no clear D gene. V lost 3 bases to trimming and J lost 4 bases, with 4 bases between them. This CDR3 spans 13 amino acids. Germline V CDR1 and CDR2: MNHEY, SMNVEV (reference sequence).

This chain links TRBV14 with TRBJ2-7; the match to TRBD2 covers 8 bases. In germline, CDR1 is SGHDN, CDR2 FVKESK. The CDR3 sequence is 14 residues long. The V segment lost 7 bases and the J segment 3 bases; nucleotides outside the gene matches: 8. CDR3 sequence reads: CASKRERGSYEQYF. The DNA for the CDR3 is TGTGCCAGCAAACGGGAGCGGGGGAGCTACGAGCAGTACTTC.

The CDR3 nucleotides are TGTGCCAGCCAGACTAGCGGGGTTCAAGAGACCCAGTACTTC. Translation gives CASQTSGVQETQYF. J is TRBJ2-5 and V is TRBV27, with 11 bases matching TRBD2. Germline-derived CDR1 and CDR2 are MNHEY and SMNVEV (reference sequence). The V and J ends lost 8 bases and 2 bases, in that order; junction bases with no gene match: 4. There are 14 residues in the CDR3.